Described below is a single T cell receptor (beta chain) sequence and its context. Its antigen remains unidentified. Germline values: CDR1 SGHTA, CDR2 FQGNSA. Trimming removed 3 bases from V and 9 bases from J; junction bases left unmatched: 4. The CDR3 length is 13 residues. It was focal radiation plus CTLA-4 blockade with ipilimumab that patients with chemo-refractory metastatic non-small-cell lung cancer received. Profiled with immunoSEQ multiplex PCR; TCRdb holds only in-frame clones, not every one. Among some 92,000 clones, 75% to 85% were seen once, and the ten largest hold roughly 3.5%. This entry comes from a study of radiotherapy plus CTLA-4 blockade in lung cancer. Study as a whole: Among patients, 15% to 20% showed objective responses, and 30% to 40% had disease control.

Study outcomes and limitations: Early clone dynamics of blood T cells, plus interferon-beta, reportedly predicted response best. Radiotherapy was combined with ipilimumab, and tumor-derived TCR clones then expanded in blood.

The material was peripheral blood, obtained from a patient treated with radiotherapy plus ipilimumab. The TCR was taken from a human donor with non-small cell lung cancer who had a partial response to radiotherapy plus ipilimumab. The chain joins TRBV7-2 to TRBJ2-1; 8 bases fit TRBD1. CDR3 residues: CASSFDRGSEQFF. CDR3 sequence (DNA): TGTGCCAGCAGCTTCGACAGGGGATCTGAGCAGTTCTTC.